The 27 T cell receptor beta chains reported below all come from one sample, sequenced in a study of post-analysis software for immune sequencing data (dated by TCRdb to 2013 to 2016). These receptors lack a known antigen. Library creation used PCR. Sequencing was performed on an Illumina HiSeq 2500. To reduce PCR and sequencing biases, unique molecular identifiers were built into the TCR beta cDNA libraries. The raw public reads went through TCRdb reprocessing: fastp at Q25, MiXCR clone calling, in-frame beta chains kept. Every CDR3 protein is listed once, alongside the most common genes and DNA of its rows. Within this sample are about 540,000 distinct CDR3 sequences, with under 40% of them counted one time only. 6% of the sample is in the top ten clones. The study at large found these results: Significantly higher frequencies in patients than in controls were found for five or six TRBV segments, including TRBV5-6, TRBV5-1 and TRBV20-1.

Sequenced input: blood. The receptors originated from a girl aged 2 to 17 with multiple sclerosis.

The chain employs TRBV11-1 and TRBJ2-7; TRBD1 might be the D (7 bases). The ends were cut back, 5 bases at V and 4 bases at J, with 15 bases in the middle. The CDR3 runs to 14 residues. Germline CDR1 and CDR2: SGHAT and FQDESV (reference sequence). CDR3 region: CASSRTRGVYEQYF. CDR3 nucleotides: TGTGCCAGCAGCCGTACCAGGGGGGTGTACGAGCAGTACTTC.

The V call is TRBV3-1, the J call TRBJ2-7; weak D call: TRBD1 (7 bases). Germline values: CDR1 LGHDT, CDR2 YNNKEL (reference sequence). Trimming took off 6 bases at V and 3 bases at J, with 12 bases between the two ends. The CDR3 consists of 13 residues. In nucleotides, the CDR3 is TGTGCCAGCAGAAACAGGGGAGGCTACGAGCAGTACTTC. Its translation is CASRNRGGYEQYF.

V usage is TRBV6-2 or TRBV6-3 and J usage is TRBJ2-1; 12 bases line up with TRBD2. Germline CDR1 and CDR2: MNHEY and SVGEGT. The CDR3 consists of 18 residues. The junction had 7 bases not matched to a gene; V was cut back by 0 bases and J by 4 bases. The CDR3 here is CASSYSLAGGPTYNEQFF. DNA of the CDR3: TGTGCCAGCAGTTACTCCCTAGCGGGGGGGCCCACTTACAATGAGCAGTTCTTC.

The V gene is TRBV20-1, the J gene TRBJ2-2; D call uncertain. The CDR3 is 17 amino acids. V was pared by 0 bases and J by 0 bases, with 14 bases between. Per germline, CDR1 DFQATT and CDR2 SNEGSKA (reference sequence). CDR3 amino acids: CSAREPRPETNTGELFF. The CDR3 DNA reads TGCAGTGCTAGAGAGCCCCGCCCGGAGACGAACACCGGGGAGCTGTTTTTT.

This clonotype has only a few counts. This sequence joins TRBV4-1 and TRBJ2-1; 7 positions match TRBD2. J lost 3 bases, V lost 4 bases, and 6 bases had no gene match. Germline-derived CDR1 and CDR2 are MGHRA and YSYEKL. The CDR3 is 15 residues long. In nucleotides, the CDR3 is TGCGCCAGCAGCCCAGAGCGGGGTTACTACAATGAGCAGTTCTTC. Translated, it gives CASSPERGYYNEQFF.

A note on this clonotype: Its ends do not fully match the called genes, so a read error is possible. The gene calls are TRBV5-1 and TRBJ1-1, with D unresolved. The CDR3 has 15 residues. Germline CDR1 reads SGHRS; CDR2 reads YFSETQ. Written as DNA, the CDR3 is TGCGCCAGCAGCTTGGACTGGGGTGCGAACACTAAAGCTTTCTTT. The encoded protein is CASSLDWGANTKAFF.

The genes are TRBV20-1 and TRBJ2-7; tentative D call: TRBD1 (6 bases). The V end lost 3 bases, the J end lost 6 bases, and 12 bases lay between the germline ends. Germline V lookup: CDR1 DFQATT, CDR2 SNEGSKA (reference sequence). There are 12 residues in the CDR3. The CDR3 bases are TGCAGTGCTAGGAAACAGGGCGGCGAGCAGTACTTC. Residues: CSARKQGGEQYF.

A word on this clonotype: The junction shows a germline mismatch at one end, possibly a read error. V usage is TRBV29-1 and J usage is TRBJ2-2; possibly TRBD2 for D (5 bases). Germline-derived CDR1 and CDR2 are SQVTM and ANQGSEA. CDR3 length equals 13 residues. The DNA for the CDR3 is TGCAGCGTTGTGCGTGGGAACACCGGGGAGCGGTTTTTT. It is translated as CSVVRGNTGERFF.

This clonotype has at least ten counts. The J gene is TRBJ2-5, the V gene TRBV12-3 or TRBV12-4; 15 bases line up with TRBD2. V was clipped by 2 bases and J by 1 base; unmatched bases: 5. The CDR3 loop spans 18 amino acids. CDR3 sequence reads: CASSLRTSGGAPQETQYF. The DNA for the CDR3 is TGTGCCAGCAGTTTACGGACTAGCGGGGGGGCCCCCCAAGAGACCCAGTACTTC.

This clonotype was seen a handful of times. The chain links TRBV20-1 to TRBJ1-2; D ambiguous. The CDR3 contains 12 residues. Trimming removed 1 base at V and 8 bases at J, with 11 bases between. Germline assignment: CDR1 DFQATT and CDR2 SNEGSKA (reference sequence). The CDR3, as DNA: TGCAGTGCTAGAGGCGGGATGGAAGGCTACACCTTC. Protein sequence: CSARGGMEGYTF.

The V call is TRBV18, the J call TRBJ2-7; TRBD1 might be the D (6 bases). V was cut by 3 bases and J by 0 bases, with 12 bases left in between. CDR3 length: 15 residues. Looked up from germline, CDR1 is KGHSH and CDR2 is LQKENI. DNA of the CDR3: TGTGCCAGCTCACCCGAGTGGACAGCCTCCTACGAGCAGTACTTC. This codes for CASSPEWTASYEQYF.

This clonotype was observed a handful of times. The DNA of the CDR3 is TGCAGTGCCTCGAGTGATAGCACAGATACGCAGTATTTT. Its translation is CSASSDSTDTQYF. The chain carries TRBV20-1 and TRBJ2-3; D is undetermined. Germline CDR1 is DFQATT and CDR2 is SNEGSKA (reference sequence). Trimming removed 6 bases from V and 0 bases from J, with 10 bases in between. The CDR3 extends over 13 amino acids.

The V and J genes are TRBV5-1 and TRBJ2-7; D may match TRBD1 or TRBD2 (6 bases each). Germline CDR1 is SGHRS and CDR2 is YFSETQ. CDR3 length: 16 residues. V was clipped by 1 base and J by 12 bases, with 26 bases between them. The DNA of the CDR3 is TGCGCCAGCAGCTTGCCGGAGCAGGGGACTCAAGAGACCCGGTACTTC. Residues: CASSLPEQGTQETRYF.

The chain is built from TRBV6-5 and TRBJ1-6; D perhaps matches TRBD1 (5 bases). The germline gives CDR1 MNHEY, CDR2 SVGAGI. CDR3 length: 17 amino acids. Trimming took 0 bases from V and 7 from J, leaving 16 bases between them. The DNA of the CDR3 is TGTGCCAGCAGTTACTCGTTCGGGGGGAATGGAAATTCACCCCTCCACTTT. Protein product: CASSYSFGGNGNSPLHF.

The chain links TRBV7-8 to TRBJ2-1, with TRBD2 identical over 7 bases. Trimming cost V 6 bases and J 6 bases; bases outside gene matches: 11. The CDR3 is 15 residues long. CDR1 SGHVS and CDR2 FQNEAQ come from the germline V gene. The DNA of the CDR3 is TGTGCCAGCAGAGCCCGACAGCGGGAAACCAATGAGCAGTTCTTC. It specifies CASRARQRETNEQFF.

This clonotype was recorded once. At one of its ends the junction is not consistent with the germline gene, which may arise from a read error. The rearrangement links TRBV11-1 to TRBJ2-1; D possibly corresponds to TRBD1 (5 bases). The CDR3 runs to 12 residues. CDR1 SGHAT and CDR2 FQDESV come from the germline V gene (reference sequence). CDR3 amino acids: CAGSRKGNEQFF. In nucleotides, the CDR3 is TGTGCCGGCAGCCGAAAGGGGAATGAGCAGTTCTTC.

This clonotype was recorded a few times. The CDR3 protein is CASSEGITDTQYF. The CDR3 nucleotides read TGTGCCAGCAGTGAAGGGATCACAGATACGCAGTATTTT. The chain carries TRBV6-1 and TRBJ2-3; D remains ambiguous. The CDR3 is 13 amino acids. Germline CDR1 is MNHNS and CDR2 is SASEGT. The V and J ends lost 1 base and 2 bases respectively, with 4 bases between them.

V is TRBV5-1 and J is TRBJ2-1; a weak D match, TRBD1 (5 bases). V gave up 2 bases and J gave up 7 bases, with 16 bases separating them. This CDR3 has 15 amino acids. Germline V gene sequence: CDR1 SGHRS, CDR2 YFSETQ. The CDR3 here is CASSFRTRARNEQFF. The CDR3 DNA reads as TGCGCCAGCAGCTTTAGGACAAGGGCTAGGAATGAGCAGTTCTTC.

This chain joins TRBV7-8 and TRBJ2-1; D gene ambiguous. The V gene's germline CDR1 is SGHVS and CDR2 FQNEAQ. V lost 5 bases to trimming and J lost 7 bases, with 15 bases between them. The CDR3 has 14 residues. CDR3 region: CASSPVVPGNEQFF. The CDR3 nucleotides are TGTGCCAGCAGCCCCGTCGTGCCGGGTAATGAGCAGTTCTTC.

The chain carries TRBV20-1 and TRBJ2-3, with 10 bases matching TRBD2. The CDR3 has 18 amino acids. J lost 0 bases, V lost 5 bases, and 14 bases had no gene match. Germline V CDR1 and CDR2: DFQATT, SNEGSKA (reference sequence). The CDR3 loop reads CSAGTPLIAGGSTDTQYF. The DNA for the CDR3 is TGCAGTGCTGGTACCCCTCTCATAGCGGGGGGTAGCACAGATACGCAGTATTTT.

This clonotype showed up just a few times. V and J are TRBV6-1 and TRBJ2-3; perhaps TRBD2 as D (6 bases). This CDR3 comprises 18 residues. V lost 4 bases and J 0 bases, leaving 20 bases between the germline ends. Germline V gives CDR1 MNHNS, CDR2 SASEGT. In DNA, the CDR3 is TGTGCCAGCAGTGCCCTGGCGGAACAGGCGGGGAGCACAGATACGCAGTATTTT. It yields the protein CASSALAEQAGSTDTQYF.

The V and J genes are TRBV21-1 and TRBJ2-4. TRBV21-1 constitutes a pseudogene. The CDR3 totals 16 residues. The CDR3 bases are TGTGCCAGCAGCAAAAGGAATCAACTAGCCAAAAACATTCAGTACTTC. This translates into CASSKRNQLAKNIQYF.

This clonotype turned up a few times. This chain links TRBV7-2 with TRBJ1-5; D possibly corresponds to TRBD1 (5 bases). The CDR3 extends over 15 amino acids. In germline, CDR1 is SGHTA, CDR2 FQGNSA. Between the trimmed V and J ends, which lost 3 bases and 0 bases, there was a span of 9 bases. The CDR3 region is CASSLRGYSNQPQHF. The CDR3 region has the DNA TGTGCCAGCAGCTTGAGGGGATATAGCAATCAGCCCCAGCATTTT.

This chain connects TRBV11-1 to TRBJ2-1; D ambiguous. The V and J ends lost 2 bases and 10 bases respectively, with 15 bases between them. Germline CDR1 is SGHAT and CDR2 is FQDESV (reference sequence). CDR3 size: 14 residues. This CDR3 is CASSLKARLGEQFF. DNA of the CDR3: TGTGCCAGCAGCTTAAAAGCCCGACTCGGAGAGCAGTTCTTC. Complete variable domain (other parts from reference TRBV11-1 and TRBJ2-1): EAEVAQSPRYKITEKSQAVAFWCDPISGHATLYWYRQILGQGPELLVQFQDESVVDDSQLPKDRFSAERLKGVDSTLKIQPAELGDSAMYLCASSLKARLGEQFFGPGTRLTVL.

This clonotype came up a few times. This sequence joins TRBV6-5 and TRBJ1-2, with D possibly matching TRBD1 (6 bases). Trimming left V 6 bases short and J 4 bases short, with 15 bases between. The germline V gene encodes CDR1 MNHEY and CDR2 SVGAGI. The CDR3 is 14 amino acids. CDR3 loop: CASRVQGGFYGYTF. The CDR3 region has the DNA TGTGCCAGCAGGGTACAGGGAGGATTCTATGGCTACACCTTC.

The chain is built from TRBV6-2 or TRBV6-3 and TRBJ2-3; 8 bases agree with TRBD1. Trimming removed 7 bases from V and 0 bases from J; junction bases left unmatched: 3. Germline CDR1 is MNHEY and CDR2 is SVGEGT. The CDR3 runs 14 residues. CDR3 sequence reads: CASTDRGSTDTQYF. CDR3 nucleotides: TGTGCCAGCACAGACAGGGGTAGCACAGATACGCAGTATTTT.

A remark on this clonotype: Since a much larger clone is just one base distant, this may be a read error. The CDR3 end shows no conserved phenylalanine or tryptophan, and so a read error is likely. For the CDR3, the DNA is TGTGCCACCAGCAGAGGCGGGAGCACAGATACGCAGTATTTG. Amino acid sequence: CATSRGGSTDTQYL. V gene TRBV15 combines with J gene TRBJ2-3; D might be TRBD2 (5 bases). Germline-derived CDR1 and CDR2 are LNHNV and YYDKDF (reference sequence). Trimming removed 1 base at V and 0 bases at J, with 5 bases between. The CDR3 runs 14 residues.